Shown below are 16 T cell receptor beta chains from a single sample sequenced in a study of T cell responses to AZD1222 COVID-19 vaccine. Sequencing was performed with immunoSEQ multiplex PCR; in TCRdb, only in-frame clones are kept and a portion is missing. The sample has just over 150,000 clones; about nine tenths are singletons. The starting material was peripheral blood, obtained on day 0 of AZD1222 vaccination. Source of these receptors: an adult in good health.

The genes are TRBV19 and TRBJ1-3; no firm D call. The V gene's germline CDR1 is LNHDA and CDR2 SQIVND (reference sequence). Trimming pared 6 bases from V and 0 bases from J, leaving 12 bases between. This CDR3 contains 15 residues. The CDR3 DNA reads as TGTGCCAGTAGCCATGGCGGAGGCTCTGGAAACACCATATATTTT. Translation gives CASSHGGGSGNTIYF. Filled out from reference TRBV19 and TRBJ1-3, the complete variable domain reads DGGITQSPKYLFRKEGQNVTLSCEQNLNHDAMYWYRQDPGQGLRLIYYSQIVNDFQKGDIAEGYSVSREKKESFPLTVTSAQKNPTAFYLCASSHGGGSGNTIYFGEGSWLTVV.

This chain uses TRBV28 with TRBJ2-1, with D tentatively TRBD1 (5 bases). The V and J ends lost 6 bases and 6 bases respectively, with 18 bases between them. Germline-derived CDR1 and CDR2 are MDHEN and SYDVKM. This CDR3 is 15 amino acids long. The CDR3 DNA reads TGTGCCAGCAGCGCCACTAAATTTAGGGGCAATGAGCAGTTCTTC. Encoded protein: CASSATKFRGNEQFF.

For the CDR3, the DNA is TGTGCCAGTAGAAGGACAGGGGGCGGAGAGACCCAGTACTTC. Residues: CASRRTGGGETQYF. The chain carries TRBV19 and TRBJ2-5; 11 nucleotides agree with TRBD1. V lost 6 bases to trimming and J lost 4 bases; unmatched junction nucleotides: 4. Germline V gives CDR1 LNHDA, CDR2 SQIVND (reference sequence). The CDR3 is made up of 14 amino acids.

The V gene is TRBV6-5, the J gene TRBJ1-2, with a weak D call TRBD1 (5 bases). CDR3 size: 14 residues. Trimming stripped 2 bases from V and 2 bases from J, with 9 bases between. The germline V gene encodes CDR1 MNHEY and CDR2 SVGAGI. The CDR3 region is CASSYSRENYGYTF. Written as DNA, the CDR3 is TGTGCCAGCAGTTACAGCAGGGAAAACTATGGCTACACCTTC.

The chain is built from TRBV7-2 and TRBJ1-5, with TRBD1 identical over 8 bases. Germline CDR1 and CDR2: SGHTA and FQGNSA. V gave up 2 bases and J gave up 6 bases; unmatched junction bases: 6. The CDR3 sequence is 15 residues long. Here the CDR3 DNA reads TGTGCCAGCAGCTTACGGACAGGGCATTCTCAGCCCCAGCATTTT. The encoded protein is CASSLRTGHSQPQHF.

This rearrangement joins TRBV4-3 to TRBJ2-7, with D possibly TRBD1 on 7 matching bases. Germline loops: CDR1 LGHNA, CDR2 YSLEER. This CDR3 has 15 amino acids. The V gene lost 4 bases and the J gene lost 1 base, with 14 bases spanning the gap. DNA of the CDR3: TGCGCCAGCAGCCCCGGGGCAGGGGGGTCCTACGAGCAGTACTTC. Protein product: CASSPGAGGSYEQYF.

CDR3 in amino acids: CASSLWGQGPLYEQYF. The CDR3 DNA reads as TGTGCCAGCAGCTTATGGGGACAGGGACCCCTTTACGAGCAGTACTTC. The V call is TRBV7-2, the J call TRBJ2-7; 9 bases are a match to TRBD1. CDR1 and CDR2 (germline): SGHTA, FQGNSA. The CDR3 spans 16 residues. Trimming took 2 bases from V and 4 from J; bases not matched to a gene: 9.

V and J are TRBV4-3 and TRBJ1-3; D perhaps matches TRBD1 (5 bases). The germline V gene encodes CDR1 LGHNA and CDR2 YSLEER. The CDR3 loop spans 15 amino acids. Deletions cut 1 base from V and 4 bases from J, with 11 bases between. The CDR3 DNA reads TGCGCCAGCAGCCAAGGTTCGGGACTGGGAAACACCATATATTTT. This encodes CASSQGSGLGNTIYF.

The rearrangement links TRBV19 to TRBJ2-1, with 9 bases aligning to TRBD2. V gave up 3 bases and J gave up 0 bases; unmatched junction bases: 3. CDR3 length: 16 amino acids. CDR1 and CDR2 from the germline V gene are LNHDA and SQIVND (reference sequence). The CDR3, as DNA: TGTGCCAGTAGTATCACTAGCGGGTTCTCCTACAATGAGCAGTTCTTC. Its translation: CASSITSGFSYNEQFF.

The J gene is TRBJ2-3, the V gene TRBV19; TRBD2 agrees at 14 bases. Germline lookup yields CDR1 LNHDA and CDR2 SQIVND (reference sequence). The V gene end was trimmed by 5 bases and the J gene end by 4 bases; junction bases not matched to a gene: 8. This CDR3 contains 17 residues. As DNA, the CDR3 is TGTGCCAGTAGTTCGGGACTAGCGGGAGTAAAAGCAGATACGCAGTATTTT. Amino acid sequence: CASSSGLAGVKADTQYF.

CDR3 nucleotide sequence: TGTGCCAGTAGTATAGGGGGGCAGGGTAATCAGCCCCAGCATTTT. It is translated as CASSIGGQGNQPQHF. The chain employs TRBV19 and TRBJ1-5, with a possible D match to TRBD1 (6 bases). V lost 1 base and J 4 bases, leaving 11 bases between the germline ends. The germline gives CDR1 LNHDA, CDR2 SQIVND (reference sequence). The CDR3 totals 15 residues.

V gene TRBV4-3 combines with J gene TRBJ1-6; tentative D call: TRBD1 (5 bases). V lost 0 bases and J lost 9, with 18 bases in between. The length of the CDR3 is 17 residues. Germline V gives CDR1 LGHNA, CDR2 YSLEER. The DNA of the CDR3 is TGCGCCAGCAGCCAAGAAGGTTCCGCAGGGAACGGTTCACCCCTCCACTTT. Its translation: CASSQEGSAGNGSPLHF.

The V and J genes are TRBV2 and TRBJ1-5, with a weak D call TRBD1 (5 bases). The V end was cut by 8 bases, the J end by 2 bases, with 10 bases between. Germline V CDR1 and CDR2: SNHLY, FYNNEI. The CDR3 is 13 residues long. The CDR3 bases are TGTGCCAGCCTGGGGGTAGGCAATCAGCCCCAGCATTTT. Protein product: CASLGVGNQPQHF.

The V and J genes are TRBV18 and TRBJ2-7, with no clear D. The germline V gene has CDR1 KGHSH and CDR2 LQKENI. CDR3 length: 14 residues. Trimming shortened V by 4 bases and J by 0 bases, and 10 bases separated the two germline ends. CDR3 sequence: CASSHGRSSYEQYF. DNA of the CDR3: TGTGCCAGCTCACACGGACGGAGCTCCTACGAGCAGTACTTC. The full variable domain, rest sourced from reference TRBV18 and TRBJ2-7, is NAGVMQNPRHLVRRRGQEARLRCSPMKGHSHVYWYRQLPEEGLKFMVYLQKENIIDESGMPKERFSAEFPKEGPSILRIQQVVRGDSAAYFCASSHGRSSYEQYFGPGTRLTVT.

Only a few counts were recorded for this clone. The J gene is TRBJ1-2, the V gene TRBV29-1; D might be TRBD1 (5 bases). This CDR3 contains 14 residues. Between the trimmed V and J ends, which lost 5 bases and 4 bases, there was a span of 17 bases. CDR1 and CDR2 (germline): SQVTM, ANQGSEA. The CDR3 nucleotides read TGCAGCGTTATAGGGGCCAAAGGTAGCTATGGCTACACCTTC. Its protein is CSVIGAKGSYGYTF. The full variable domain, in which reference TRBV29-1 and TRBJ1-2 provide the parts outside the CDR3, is SAVISQKPSRDICQRGTSLTIQCQVDSQVTMMFWYRQQPGQSLTLIATANQGSEATYESGFVIDKFPISRPNLTFSTLTVSNMSPEDSSIYLCSVIGAKGSYGYTFGSGTRLTVV.

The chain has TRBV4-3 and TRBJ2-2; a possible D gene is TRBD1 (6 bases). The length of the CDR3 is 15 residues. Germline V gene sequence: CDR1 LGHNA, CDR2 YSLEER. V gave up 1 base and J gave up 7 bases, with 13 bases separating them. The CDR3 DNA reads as TGCGCCAGCAGCCAAGGAACAGGGAATAGCGGGGAGCTGTTTTTT. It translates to CASSQGTGNSGELFF.